This T cell receptor beta chain stems from a study of CD8 T cells in Susac syndrome. RNA in amounts of roughly 0.5 to 1 ug was reverse transcribed with random hexamers. TCRdb re-analysed the immunoSEQ multiplex PCR reads in MiXCR, keeping a single row per CDR3 protein. The repertoire holds approximately 100,000 distinct CDR3 sequences, with 90% to 98% as singletons. The sequence was obtained from a human donor in good health. Sequences were obtained from CD4+ T cells from PBMCs.

CDR3 loop: CASSATSGRFNEQFF. CDR3 in DNA: TGTGCCAGCAGCGCAACTAGCGGGAGGTTCAATGAGCAGTTCTTC. The chain employs TRBV6-4 and TRBJ2-1, with 12 nucleotides matching TRBD2. J was trimmed by 6 bases and V by 6 bases; bases with no gene match: 6. CDR1 and CDR2 (germline): MRHNA, SNTAGT. This CDR3 is built from 15 residues.